A single sample is the source of the 31 T cell receptor beta chains below, sequenced in a study of CD8+ T cells in alopecia areata. The sample's treatment: oral pan-JAK inhibitor, 5-10 mg twice daily. RNA was isolated and reverse transcribed to cDNA, the sequencing template. Assay: immunoSEQ multiplex PCR; the TCRdb copy retains only in-frame clones and omits some. The data contain 110,000 to 150,000 clones, roughly 52% of them singletons. Sequencing used CD8+ T cells sorted from blood, obtained at week 4, from a patient treated with tofacitinib. The receptors were gathered from a human donor with alopecia areata.

The gene calls are TRBV5-4 and TRBJ1-2; 7 bases agree with TRBD1. Germline V gene sequence: CDR1 SGHNT, CDR2 YYREEE (reference sequence). The V gene end was trimmed by 5 bases and the J gene end by 3 bases; junction bases not matched to a gene: 10. CDR3 length: 15 amino acids. The CDR3 spells CASRNPTGTDYGYTF. The CDR3 DNA reads as TGTGCCAGCAGGAACCCAACCGGGACAGACTATGGCTACACCTTC.

V usage is TRBV11-2 and J usage is TRBJ2-1; weak D call: TRBD2 (6 bases). V was pared by 5 bases and J by 8 bases, with 7 bases between. The V gene's germline CDR1 is SGHAT and CDR2 FQNNGV. The CDR3 spans 11 residues. The CDR3 DNA reads as TGTGCCAGCAGCGGAGGGGATGAGCAGTTCTTC. Protein sequence: CASSGGDEQFF. Filled out from reference TRBV11-2 and TRBJ2-1, the complete variable domain reads EAGVAQSPRYKIIEKRQSVAFWCNPISGHATLYWYQQILGQGPKLLIQFQNNGVVDDSQLPKDRFSAERLKGVDSTLKIQPAKLEDSAVYLCASSGGDEQFFGPGTRLTVL.

The table lists this clone with a few counts. This chain connects TRBV30 to TRBJ1-1; D gene uncertain. Germline lookup yields CDR1 GTSNPN and CDR2 SVGIG (reference sequence). The CDR3 runs to 13 residues. Trimming shortened V by 0 bases and J by 3 bases, and 8 bases separated the two germline ends. CDR3 region: CAWSVSWDTEAFF. CDR3 DNA: TGTGCCTGGAGTGTGTCCTGGGACACTGAAGCTTTCTTT. Looking up the rest from reference TRBV30 and TRBJ1-1 gives the full variable domain: SQTIHQWPATLVQPVGSPLSLECTVEGTSNPNLYWYRQAAGRGLQLLFYSVGIGQISSEVPQNLSASRPQDRQFILSSKKLLLSDSGFYLCAWSVSWDTEAFFGQGTRLTVV.

This sequence joins TRBV29-1 and TRBJ1-1; 7 nucleotides match TRBD1. Losses at the gene ends were 4 bases for V and 10 bases for J; bases not matched to a gene: 6. Germline-derived CDR1 and CDR2 are SQVTM and ANQGSEA. The CDR3 is 11 amino acids. CDR3 sequence: CSVADRAVAFF. The CDR3 DNA reads as TGCAGCGTTGCAGACAGGGCGGTAGCTTTCTTT.

There are a few counts of this clone. Other DNA sequences from this sample encode an identical CDR3 as well. The chain uses TRBV4-2 and TRBJ2-7, with D unclear. Germline V CDR1 and CDR2: LGHNA, YNFKEQ. Trimming took off 0 bases at V and 0 bases at J, with 3 bases between the two ends. The CDR3 sequence is 13 residues long. The CDR3 loop is CASSQENSYEQYF. DNA of the CDR3: TGTGCCAGCAGCCAAGAGAACTCCTACGAGCAGTACTTC.

The rearrangement uses TRBV11-2 and TRBJ2-3; D not certain. The CDR3 spans 13 residues. Trimming took 2 bases from V and 1 from J, leaving 4 bases between them. Germline V gives CDR1 SGHAT, CDR2 FQNNGV. CDR3 coding DNA: TGTGCCAGCAGCTTACAGGGCACAGATACGCAGTATTTT. Protein: CASSLQGTDTQYF.

This clone is a singleton in its sample. The chain carries TRBV7-9 and TRBJ2-5, with D perhaps assigned TRBD1 or TRBD2 (5 bases each). The CDR3 spans 15 residues. Germline CDR1 reads SEHNR; CDR2 reads FQNEAQ (reference sequence). The V and J ends lost 5 bases and 7 bases respectively, with 20 bases between them. The CDR3 loop reads CASSTPSPEGRTQYF. The CDR3 nucleotides are TGTGCCAGCAGCACCCCGAGTCCCGAGGGGAGGACCCAGTACTTC.

The table lists this clone with a few counts. The chain uses TRBV10-3 and TRBJ2-3; 8 nucleotides align to TRBD2. The CDR3 is made up of 17 amino acids. V gave up 0 bases and J gave up 2 bases; unmatched junction bases: 7. Per germline, CDR1 ENHRY and CDR2 SYGVKD. CDR3 bases: TGTGCCATCAGTGAGTCGTCGGCGGGGGGTATCACAGATACGCAGTATTTT. Translating gives CAISESSAGGITDTQYF.

Comment on this clone: The sample carries other DNA sequences with the same CDR3. The chain employs TRBV7-9 and TRBJ1-1, with D possibly TRBD1 on 5 matching bases. The germline gives CDR1 SEHNR, CDR2 FQNEAQ (reference sequence). Trimming cost V 6 bases and J 4 bases, with 9 bases left between them. CDR3 length: 12 amino acids. In DNA, the CDR3 is TGTGCCAGCAGTCAGGGAGGCACTGAAGCTTTCTTT. It encodes CASSQGGTEAFF.

CDR3 protein: CASSLGWGNEQFF. CDR3 DNA sequence: TGTGCCAGCAGCTTAGGGTGGGGTAATGAGCAGTTCTTC. The chain uses TRBV7-3 and TRBJ2-1; unclear D gene. V gave up 2 bases and J gave up 7 bases, with 9 bases separating them. The CDR3 contains 13 residues. CDR1 SGHTA and CDR2 FQGTGA come from the germline V gene.

The chain uses TRBV15 and TRBJ1-2, with 7 bases identical to TRBD1. V lost 5 bases and J lost 3; bases outside the gene matches: 6. The CDR3 loop spans 14 amino acids. Germline-derived CDR1 and CDR2 are LNHNV and YYDKDF (reference sequence). The CDR3, as DNA: TGTGCCACCAGCGACAGGACAGGTTACTATGGCTACACCTTC. Translated: CATSDRTGYYGYTF.

For the CDR3, the DNA is TGTGCCTGGAGTAGTACGGGGGTCACGATTCAGTACTTC. The encoded protein is CAWSSTGVTIQYF. This chain joins TRBV30 and TRBJ2-4; possibly TRBD2 for D (6 bases). CDR1 GTSNPN and CDR2 SVGIG come from the germline V gene (reference sequence). Trimming left V 2 bases short and J 10 bases short, with 15 bases between. The CDR3 is made up of 13 amino acids.

The CDR3 spells CASSQDLGAIDQPQHF. The CDR3, as DNA: TGCGCCAGCAGCCAAGATCTGGGGGCGATCGATCAGCCCCAGCATTTT. The gene calls are TRBV4-3 and TRBJ1-5; the D gene is possibly TRBD1 (6 bases). The CDR3 covers 16 residues. Trimming took 0 bases from V and 5 from J, leaving 14 bases between them. Germline V gives CDR1 LGHNA, CDR2 YSLEER.

This clone was recorded once. This chain uses TRBV6-5 with TRBJ2-7, with 7 bases matching TRBD1. The junction had 3 bases not matched to a gene; V was cut back by 5 bases and J by 2 bases. In germline, CDR1 is MNHEY, CDR2 SVGAGI. This CDR3 contains 13 residues. In DNA, the CDR3 is TGTGCCAGCAGTCAGGGGGTTCCCTACGAGCAGTACTTC. Translation: CASSQGVPYEQYF.

The chain carries TRBV7-6 and TRBJ1-1, with D maybe TRBD1 (6 bases). Per germline, CDR1 SGHVS and CDR2 FNYEAQ. The CDR3 runs to 15 residues. V was pared by 4 bases and J by 1 base, with 13 bases between. CDR3 residues: CASSSMTGTNTEAFF. The CDR3 DNA sequence: TGTGCCAGCAGCTCGATGACAGGCACGAACACTGAAGCTTTCTTT. The full variable domain, with the rest looked up from reference TRBV7-6 and TRBJ1-1, is GAGVSQSPRYKVTKRGQDVALRCDPISGHVSLYWYRQALGQGPEFLTYFNYEAQQDKSGLPNDRFSAERPEGSISTLTIQRTEQRDSAMYRCASSSMTGTNTEAFFGQGTRLTVV.

This chain joins TRBV4-1 and TRBJ2-2; D might be TRBD1 (6 bases). V lost 3 bases and J 11 bases, leaving 13 bases between the germline ends. This CDR3 contains 13 residues. CDR1 and CDR2 from the germline V gene are MGHRA and YSYEKL. CDR3 DNA: TGCGCCAGCAGCCAGCACGGGACATTCGAGCTGTTTTTT. Residues: CASSQHGTFELFF.

The rearrangement joins TRBV30 to TRBJ2-7; unclear D gene. V gave up 2 bases and J gave up 1 base, with 9 bases separating them. Germline values: CDR1 GTSNPN, CDR2 SVGIG (reference sequence). CDR3 size: 13 residues. The chain's CDR3 is CAWSPQPSYEQYF. DNA of the CDR3: TGTGCCTGGAGTCCACAGCCGTCCTACGAGCAGTACTTC. Filled out from reference TRBV30 and TRBJ2-7, the complete variable domain reads SQTIHQWPATLVQPVGSPLSLECTVEGTSNPNLYWYRQAAGRGLQLLFYSVGIGQISSEVPQNLSASRPQDRQFILSSKKLLLSDSGFYLCAWSPQPSYEQYFGPGTRLTVT.

The rearrangement joins TRBV7-9 to TRBJ2-3, with 9 bases identical to TRBD2. Germline assignment: CDR1 SEHNR and CDR2 FQNEAQ (reference sequence). The CDR3 contains 16 residues. V shed 3 bases and J 2 bases; nucleotides not matched to a gene: 6. The CDR3 bases are TGTGCCAGCAGCTTCGGGCTAGCGGGGTACACAGATACGCAGTATTTT. As protein: CASSFGLAGYTDTQYF.

This clone appeared a few times. V and J are TRBV4-1 and TRBJ2-7, with D perhaps matching TRBD2 (6 bases). The germline V gene has CDR1 MGHRA and CDR2 YSYEKL. V was shortened by 4 bases and J by 5 bases, with 15 bases between the two germline ends. This CDR3 spans 14 amino acids. The CDR3 nucleotides are TGCGCCAGCAGCCCCATTGGTAGGGAGGACGAGCAGTACTTC. Translating gives CASSPIGREDEQYF.

This clone was recorded only once. V is TRBV6-6 and J is TRBJ1-2; the match to TRBD1 covers 7 bases. Looked up from germline, CDR1 is MNHNY and CDR2 is SVGAGI (reference sequence). V lost 3 bases to trimming and J lost 4 bases; unmatched junction nucleotides: 5. CDR3 size: 14 residues. The CDR3 sequence is CASSYAGQAYGYTF. CDR3 DNA sequence: TGTGCCAGCAGTTATGCAGGACAGGCCTATGGCTACACCTTC.

The V and J genes are TRBV4-2 and TRBJ2-7, with a tentative D call TRBD1 (5 bases). The germline CDR1 and CDR2 sequences are LGHNA and YNFKEQ. The length of the CDR3 is 15 residues. The germline V and J ends were trimmed by 4 bases and 2 bases, with 15 bases remaining between them. The chain's CDR3 is CASSRAEQGTYEQYF. CDR3 bases: TGTGCCAGCAGCCGGGCAGAGCAGGGAACCTACGAGCAGTACTTC.

The V and J genes are TRBV5-6 and TRBJ2-5; D unclear. Germline V gives CDR1 SGHDT, CDR2 YYEEEE. V was clipped by 7 bases and J by 4 bases, with 11 bases between them. The CDR3 is 12 residues long. Here the CDR3 DNA reads TGTGCCAGCGGCGGTGTAGCAGAGACCCAGTACTTC. It is translated as CASGGVAETQYF.

In its sample, this clone was seen a few times. The rearrangement joins TRBV27 to TRBJ1-1; D unclear. The CDR3 contains 12 residues. The V end was cut by 3 bases, the J end by 7 bases, with 9 bases between. Germline V gives CDR1 MNHEY, CDR2 SMNVEV (reference sequence). CDR3 residues: CASSFAGDEAFF. DNA for the CDR3: TGTGCCAGCAGTTTCGCCGGGGATGAAGCTTTCTTT.

This clone has more than one count but fewer than ten. The V and J genes are TRBV29-1 and TRBJ2-6; D is undetermined. Germline CDR1 SQVTM, CDR2 ANQGSEA. V lost 0 bases, J lost 3 bases, and 15 bases lay in between. The CDR3 runs 17 residues. CDR3 bases: TGCAGCGTTGAAGAATGGACCCCAGACCTTGGGGCCAACGTCCTGACTTTC. It specifies CSVEEWTPDLGANVLTF.

The chain recombines TRBV15 with TRBJ2-7; D possibly corresponds to TRBD2 (6 bases). Trimming left V 6 bases short and J 0 bases short, with 9 bases between. The CDR3 runs to 13 residues. CDR1 is LNHNV, CDR2 YYDKDF, per germline (reference sequence). CDR3: CATSFGSSYEQYF. DNA for the CDR3: TGTGCCACCAGTTTCGGGAGCTCCTACGAGCAGTACTTC.

This chain links TRBV5-4 with TRBJ2-3, with D possibly matching TRBD2 (5 bases). The V end lost 3 bases, the J end lost 1 base, and 12 bases lay between the germline ends. Germline CDR1 reads SGHNT; CDR2 reads YYREEE (reference sequence). The length of the CDR3 is 15 residues. CDR3 DNA: TGTGCCAGCAGCTCCGCGGGTCCCGGCACAGATACGCAGTATTTT. The encoded protein is CASSSAGPGTDTQYF. Full variable domain (rest looked up from reference TRBV5-4 and TRBJ2-3): ETGVTQSPTHLIKTRGQQVTLRCSSQSGHNTVSWYQQALGQGPQFIFQYYREEENGRGNFPPRFSGLQFPNYSSELNVNALELDDSALYLCASSSAGPGTDTQYFGPGTRLTVL.

The count of this clone is one. The chain recombines TRBV27 with TRBJ1-2; no definite D call. Per germline, CDR1 MNHEY and CDR2 SMNVEV (reference sequence). Trimming pared 8 bases from V and 4 bases from J, leaving 11 bases between. This CDR3 has 12 amino acids. CDR3 sequence: CASSRAGYGYTF. The CDR3, as DNA: TGTGCCAGCTCAAGGGCTGGCTATGGCTACACCTTC.

In its sample, this clone was seen a few times. V usage is TRBV30 and J usage is TRBJ1-6, with 7 positions matching TRBD1. The CDR3 length is 14 residues. The germline V gene has CDR1 GTSNPN and CDR2 SVGIG (reference sequence). V trimming: 4 bases; J trimming: 9 bases; junction bases outside the gene matches: 9. The CDR3 loop reads CAWNPDRDGSPLHF. The CDR3, as DNA: TGTGCCTGGAACCCCGACAGGGATGGTTCACCCCTCCACTTT.

The chain combines TRBV5-1 with TRBJ2-7; no clear D gene. The germline V and J ends were trimmed by 0 bases and 3 bases, with 7 bases remaining between them. This CDR3 region has 13 residues. Germline V gene lookup returns CDR1 SGHRS and CDR2 YFSETQ. The CDR3 sequence is CASSLGARYEQYF. CDR3 nucleotide sequence: TGCGCCAGCAGCTTGGGGGCTCGCTACGAGCAGTACTTC.

This rearrangement joins TRBV15 to TRBJ2-4; D assignment may be TRBD1 or TRBD2 (5 bases each). CDR3 length equals 12 residues. Looked up from germline, CDR1 is LNHNV and CDR2 is YYDKDF (reference sequence). The V end was cut by 8 bases, the J end by 5 bases, with 10 bases between. Here the CDR3 DNA reads TGTGCCACCTACGGGGCTGAAAACATTCAGTACTTC. It yields the protein CATYGAENIQYF.

The chain uses TRBV9 and TRBJ2-1; weak D call: TRBD1 (6 bases). Trimming left V 7 bases short and J 4 bases short, with 24 bases between. Germline CDR1 and CDR2: SGDLS and YYNGEE. The CDR3 length is 17 residues. CDR3 in amino acids: CASGQGRDPQGYNEQFF. The CDR3 DNA is TGTGCCAGCGGCCAAGGAAGGGACCCACAGGGTTACAATGAGCAGTTCTTC.